What follows are 25 T cell receptor beta chains derived from one specimen sequenced in a study of tumor-infiltrating lymphocytes in oesophageal squamous cell carcinoma. TCRdb reprocessed the PCR reads with MiXCR, giving one entry per CDR3 protein. The table shows more than 15,000 distinct CDR3 sequences, with roughly 50% occurring only once. The material sequenced was normal esophageal tissue next to the tumor. These receptors came from a female donor with esophageal squamous cell carcinoma.

This chain connects TRBV12-5 to TRBJ2-7; 14 bases agree with TRBD2. This CDR3 has 21 amino acids. With 1 base clipped from V and 3 bases from J, the junction kept 17 bases outside the gene matches. Germline CDR1 LGHNT, CDR2 FRNRAP. CDR3 coding DNA: TGTGCTAGTGGTTTGGACAACAGGGGGCCGGGACTAGCGGGAGTCAACTACGAGCAGTACTTC. It codes for CASGLDNRGPGLAGVNYEQYF.

In this sample, this clonotype turned up a few times. The junction and the germline gene differ at one end; a read error may be behind it. The chain uses TRBV29-1 and TRBJ2-5; the D gene is possibly TRBD1 (6 bases). The CDR3 is made up of 12 amino acids. Looked up from germline, CDR1 is SQVTM and CDR2 is ANQGSEA. The CDR3 coding sequence is TGCAGCGTTGAAAGGGGGAACACTGAAGCTTTCTTC. Translating gives CSVERGNTEAFF. Full variable domain (outside the CDR3, taken from reference TRBV29-1 and TRBJ2-5): SAVISQKPSRDICQRGTSLTIQCQVDSQVTMMFWYRQQPGQSLTLIATANQGSEATYESGFVIDKFPISRPNLTFSTLTVSNMSPEDSSIYLCSVERGNTEAFFGPGTRLLVL.

The rearrangement joins TRBV7-3 to TRBJ2-3; 10 bases match TRBD2. J gave up 3 bases and V 3 bases, and 3 bases lay outside the gene matches. Germline assignment: CDR1 SGHTA and CDR2 FQGTGA. This CDR3 is built from 15 residues. DNA of the CDR3: TGTGCCAGCAGCTTCTTAGCGGGAGGTACAGATACGCAGTATTTT. It codes for CASSFLAGGTDTQYF.

In this sample, this clonotype turned up once. A read error may explain this, as a much larger clone is one base away. V is TRBV6-9 and J is TRBJ2-3; the D is unclear. Germline CDR1 MNHGY, CDR2 SVAAGI. Trimming pared 3 bases from V and 0 bases from J, leaving 16 bases between. CDR3 length: 17 residues. This CDR3 reads CASSYHLPRESTDTQYF. In nucleotides, the CDR3 is TGTGCCAGCAGTTACCATCTTCCGAGAGAGAGCACAGATACGCAGTATTTT.

V gene TRBV7-6 combines with J gene TRBJ2-3; possible D gene TRBD1, 6 bases. The CDR3 is 16 amino acids. The V gene lost 5 bases and the J gene lost 0 bases, with 15 bases spanning the gap. Germline CDR1 SGHVS, CDR2 FNYEAQ. This CDR3 is CASSHLGDTSTDTQYF. CDR3 nucleotide sequence: TGTGCCAGCAGCCACCTTGGGGACACTAGCACAGATACGCAGTATTTT.

The CDR3 loop reads CASSWASAGEQFF. CDR3 DNA sequence: TGTGCCAGCAGTTGGGCCTCTGCAGGGGAGCAGTTCTTC. J is TRBJ2-1 and V is TRBV12-3 or TRBV12-4, with a possible D match to TRBD1 (5 bases). The CDR3 runs to 13 residues. Between the trimmed V and J ends, which lost 4 bases and 10 bases, there was a span of 14 bases.

The chain is built from TRBV11-2 and TRBJ2-3, with D tentatively TRBD1 (6 bases). The J call could be wrong; TRBJ2-1 is a better fit for the DNA end. Germline V lookup: CDR1 SGHAT, CDR2 FQNNGV. This CDR3 spans 17 amino acids. This chain's CDR3 is CASSRKAAQGEYNEQFF. CDR3 in DNA: TGTGCCAGCAGCCGAAAGGCGGCACAGGGCGAGTACAATGAGCAGTTCTTC.

This clonotype occurred many times. The genes are TRBV10-3 and TRBJ1-1; D not certain. The CDR3 has 15 amino acids. V was shortened by 6 bases and J by 0 bases, with 14 bases between the two germline ends. The V gene's germline CDR1 is ENHRY and CDR2 SYGVKD. The CDR3 bases are TGTGCCATCAGCCCCGAACGCCAGTTGAACACTGAAGCTTTCTTT. Translation gives CAISPERQLNTEAFF.

CDR3 amino acids: CASTTRGSSYNEQFF. CDR3 nucleotides: TGTGCCAGCACCACCAGGGGGAGCTCCTACAATGAGCAGTTCTTC. The chain couples TRBV6-4 to TRBJ2-5, with TRBD1 matching 7 bases. The DNA end favors TRBJ2-1, so the J call may be wrong. From germline, CDR1 is MRHNA and CDR2 SNTAGT. The CDR3 length is 15 residues.

This clonotype was counted a few times. The gene calls are TRBV7-2 and TRBJ2-1; D is ambiguous. The end of the DNA fits TRBJ2-5 better, so the J call may be wrong. Per germline, CDR1 SGHTA and CDR2 FQGNSA. The CDR3 contains 13 residues. The CDR3 protein is CASSLMPDGPQYF. The CDR3 coding sequence is TGTGCCAGCAGCTTAATGCCCGATGGGCCCCAGTACTTC.

This clonotype has at least ten counts. J is TRBJ2-1 and V is TRBV4-2; 9 nucleotides match TRBD2. V dropped 1 base and J dropped 9; count of bases not matched to a gene: 4. This CDR3 region has 14 residues. The germline CDR1 and CDR2 sequences are LGHNA and YNFKEQ. The CDR3 protein is CASSQVGGRVEQFF. CDR3 nucleotide sequence: TGTGCCAGCAGCCAAGTGGGCGGGAGGGTTGAGCAGTTCTTC.

The table lists this clonotype with a few counts. The conserved phenylalanine or tryptophan is not found at the CDR3 terminus, so this likely reflects a read error. It is unclear where the CDR3 begins or ends on the DNA, so no DNA is shown, and the CDR3 is as TCRdb lists it. The genes are TRBV7-6 and TRBJ2-1. The CDR3 has 15 residues if both end residues are counted. Germline-derived CDR1 and CDR2 are SGHVS and FNYEAQ. The CDR3 is CASSLAINYGYTFGS.

This clonotype appeared many times. V is TRBV14 and J is TRBJ1-6, with D uncertain. This CDR3 spans 13 amino acids. Germline CDR1 reads SGHDN; CDR2 reads FVKESK. Deletions cut 0 bases from V and 10 bases from J, with 7 bases between. The CDR3 DNA reads as TGTGCCAGCAGCCAAGAGGGCAGATCACCCCTCCACTTT. Protein sequence: CASSQEGRSPLHF.

The DNA for the CDR3 is TGTGCCAGCTCCTCTTCGGACGGAGACCTGGGGGCTTTCTTT. Its protein is CASSSSDGDLGAFF. The chain uses TRBV18 and TRBJ1-1; D gene unclear. The CDR3 totals 14 residues. The V gene lost 6 bases and the J gene lost 11 bases, with 22 bases spanning the gap. The germline V gene has CDR1 KGHSH and CDR2 LQKENI.

The chain combines TRBV14 with TRBJ1-3; D not resolved. The V end was cut by 4 bases, the J end by 0 bases, with 16 bases between. This CDR3 has 17 amino acids. Germline V gene sequence: CDR1 SGHDN, CDR2 FVKESK. As DNA, the CDR3 is TGTGCCAGCAGCCGCACCACCGGGCGAAGCTCTGGAAACACCATATATTTT. Protein: CASSRTTGRSSGNTIYF.

The chain is built from TRBV6-1 and TRBJ2-5; D gene ambiguous. The J call could be wrong; TRBJ1-2 is a better fit for the DNA end. CDR1 and CDR2 (germline): MNHNS, SASEGT. The length of the CDR3 is 16 residues. CDR3 nucleotides: TGTGCCAGCAGTTCGGACGGGAGGTCCCCATACTATGGCTACACCTTC. Its translation: CASSSDGRSPYYGYTF.

The CDR3 nucleotides are TGTGCCAGCAGCCCCAGGACTAGCTTGAATGAGCAGTACTTC. This sequence encodes CASSPRTSLNEQYF. The V and J genes are TRBV7-9 and TRBJ2-3; TRBD2 matches at 8 bases. Judging by the DNA end, TRBJ2-7 fits better; the J call may be wrong. CDR1 and CDR2 (germline): SEHNR, FQNEAQ (reference sequence). CDR3 length equals 14 residues.

This clonotype was observed once. This chain connects TRBV7-2 to TRBJ1-3; D gene uncertain. Germline CDR1 and CDR2: SGHTA and FQGNSA. The CDR3 sequence is 16 residues long. The V and J ends lost 0 bases and 0 bases respectively, with 9 bases between them. CDR3 residues: CASSLAQAASGNTIYF. DNA of the CDR3: TGTGCCAGCAGCTTAGCTCAAGCGGCCTCTGGAAACACCATATATTTT.

About this clonotype: The CDR3 carries no conserved terminal phenylalanine or tryptophan, so it likely arises from a read error. It is unclear where the CDR3 begins or ends on the DNA, so no DNA is shown, and the CDR3 is as TCRdb lists it. This chain connects TRBV6-1 to TRBJ2-1; the table's D call, TRBD1, has no DNA check behind it. Inclusive of both ends, the CDR3 amounts to 16 amino acids. Germline CDR1 is MNHNS and CDR2 is SASEGT. The CDR3 sequence: CASSEGQGAYGYTFGS.

Judged by abundance, this clonotype is medium-sized. The chain is built from TRBV7-9 and TRBJ2-4; 8 positions agree with TRBD1. In germline, CDR1 is SEHNR, CDR2 FQNEAQ (reference sequence). Germline trimming cut 1 base from V and 1 base from J; bases unmatched to any gene: 3. CDR3 size: 16 residues. CDR3 DNA: TGTGCCAGCAGCTTAGGACAGGGGTTGGCCAAAAACATTCAGTACTTC. Residues: CASSLGQGLAKNIQYF.

V usage is TRBV19 and J usage is TRBJ2-3; D might be TRBD1 or TRBD2, each matching 6 bases. The CDR3 is 15 residues long. V lost 6 bases, J lost 2 bases, and 15 bases lay in between. Looked up from germline, CDR1 is LNHDA and CDR2 is SQIVND (reference sequence). In DNA, the CDR3 is TGTGCCAGTAGCCGCTACGGGGGCAACACAGATACGCAGTATTTT. This translates into CASSRYGGNTDTQYF.

The chain links TRBV7-3 to TRBJ1-5, with 10 bases that match TRBD1. V trimming: 0 bases; J trimming: 1 base; junction bases outside the gene matches: 3. Germline V lookup: CDR1 SGHTA, CDR2 FQGTGA. CDR3 length: 17 amino acids. Here the CDR3 DNA reads TGTGCCAGCAGCTTAACGGGACAGGGGCGGAGCAATCAGCCCCAGCATTTT. Its translation is CASSLTGQGRSNQPQHF.

In DNA, the CDR3 is TGTGCCAGCAGCACACTAGGGACAGATACGCAGTATTTT. This encodes CASSTLGTDTQYF. This sequence joins TRBV7-2 and TRBJ2-3, with D possibly matching TRBD2 (5 bases). V lost 5 bases and J lost 3, with 9 bases in between. This CDR3 has 13 amino acids. Germline CDR1 is SGHTA and CDR2 is FQGNSA.

The chain recombines TRBV7-3 with TRBJ1-5; D is ambiguous. Trimming cost V 3 bases and J 0 bases, with 15 bases left between them. This CDR3 is 17 amino acids long. The germline gives CDR1 SGHTA, CDR2 FQGTGA. The chain's CDR3 is CASSFLGLPYSNQPQHF. The CDR3, as DNA: TGTGCCAGCAGCTTTCTTGGGCTCCCTTATAGCAATCAGCCCCAGCATTTT.

The rearrangement uses TRBV5-4 and TRBJ2-3; maybe TRBD1 (6 bases). This CDR3 is built from 16 residues. Trimming left V 0 bases short and J 0 bases short, with 11 bases between. Germline V lookup: CDR1 SGHNT, CDR2 YYREEE (reference sequence). CDR3 region: CASSLGGTRSTDTQYF. The CDR3, as DNA: TGTGCCAGCAGCTTGGGGGGGACAAGGAGCACAGATACGCAGTATTTT.